This TCR beta chain comes out of a study of identical twins (dated by TCRdb to 2016 to 2018). About the study as a whole: The study deep-sequenced TCR alpha and beta repertoires from monozygotic twins, unrelated adults of various ages and cord blood to test whether fetal clonotypes persist. To rule out contamination, the twin experiments were replicated at different times with different library preparation protocols.

The CDR3 goes from the cysteine to the phenylalanine over 12 residues. The kept DNA is CDR3 alone, 36 bases in frame from the first base. V is reduced by 0 bases and J by 10 bases, leaving a spacing of 5 bases between them. Taken from the germline V gene, the CDR1 and CDR2 loops are SGHDT and YYEEEE. Only healthy Caucasian donors were included. The twin cohort comprised three pairs of female monozygotic twins, all aged roughly 18 to 29 years. Peripheral blood mononuclear cells were the source from which RNA for the TCR libraries was isolated. As to this clonotype: The antigen it binds to is not known. There are no base qualities to consult, and no much larger clone falls within one base.

Findings and caveats that apply to the study as a whole: Recombination models systematically underestimated out-of-frame TCR alpha sharing in monozygotic twins but agreed with sharing between unrelated individuals. Abundant cord blood beta clonotypes had fewer insertions, young adult naive repertoires showed a similar but weaker trend, and memory repertoires showed no such trend. Because the same donors could not be followed over many years, conclusions were based on cross-sectional statistical analysis. Compared with coincidental sharing between unrelated individuals, an excess of low generation-probability sequences was observed among out-of-frame TCR alpha sequences shared between twins. Zero-insertion analyses could be partly confounded by invariant T cells such as MAIT and iNKT, although diverse VJ usage argued against such confounding for most clonotypes. In beta out-of-frame sequences, excess twin sharing was weaker, because having fewer shared sequences lowered the signal-to-noise ratio.

The library relied on 5' RACE. The sequencer listed for this sample is Illumina HiSeq 2000. Template switching introduced a universal primer binding site; the final cDNA contained a unique molecular identifier, enabling accurate counting of TCR cDNA molecules. Specific primers in the conserved constant-segment region were used to synthesize first-strand cDNA for TCR alpha and beta chains. Each cDNA library was double barcoded, with a SMART-Mk sample barcode plus Illumina barcodes, to control for contamination. TruSeq adapter sequences and Illumina sample barcodes were added in two successive PCR steps. The TCR alpha and beta cDNA libraries were sequenced on the Illumina HiSeq platform using custom primers. Per the source publication's procedure: Unique molecular identifiers were extracted from raw reads with MiGEC, and CDR3 positions were determined with MiXCR. For each individual, recombination models were inferred using an EM algorithm with the repgenHMM and IGoR tools. The tcR package in R was used for shared clonotype analysis, with sharing normalized by the product of cloneset sizes. Out-of-frame nonproductive sequences were analyzed to study raw recombination free of thymic and clonal selection effects. The raw public reads went through TCRdb reprocessing: fastp at Q25, MiXCR clone calling, in-frame beta chains kept. Rows matching on CDR3 protein sequence are summarized as one entry with the most common DNA and genes. These V and J calls derive from TCRdb rather than the authors' analysis. Present in this sample are a few hundred thousand distinct CDR3 sequences, over 8.5% of which were seen just once. The ten largest clones take up roughly 3.2% of the sample.

The sample also formed part of further work on yellow fever vaccine responses in identical twins. The second study also describes: According to the authors, the vaccine-induced T cell response in identical twins seemed to be partly convergent and partly specific to each individual. In identical twins, the study followed T cell clones that responded to the vaccine with precision.

The chain is assembled from TRBV5-6 and TRBJ1-6, with no confident D gene call. The TCR comes from a woman between 18 and 29 years old in good health. Sequenced input: PBMCs. The base sequence is TGTGCCAGCAGCTTGGGGTGGTCACCCCTCCACTTT. This codes for CASSLGWSPLHF.